The rows below give T cell receptor beta chains drawn from one sample of a study of blood T cell repertoires in COVID-19. The method was immunoSEQ multiplex PCR; TCRdb's version includes in-frame clones alone and lacks a portion of them. The sample includes around 100,000 clones, 80% to 85% seen only once; the top ten take 7.9%. Source material: peripheral blood. These receptor sequences come from a man between 65 and 85 years old with acute or convalescent COVID-19. Each CDR3 is given with its conserved first and last residue. Fields, in order: J gene, D gene, clone size, CDR3 length, V gene, CDR3 DNA, CDR3 protein. The D gene is left open where the match is weak. Clone size, where shown, is once, few, many, or a class for clones that have expanded.

>TRBJ2-2|TRBD1|-|16|TRBV11-3
TGTGCCAGCAGCTCCCATACCGGACAGGGGAGCGGGGAGCTGTTTTTT
CASSSHTGQGSGELFF
>TRBJ1-2|TRBD1|-|13|TRBV5-4
TGTGCCAGCAGCTTCGGACAGGTGGATGGCTACACCTTC
CASSFGQVDGYTF
>TRBJ2-4|-|-|14|TRBV3-1/TRBV3-2
TGTGCCAGCAGCCAAGGGTGGACAGAAAACATTCAGTACTTC
CASSQGWTENIQYF
>TRBJ1-6|-|-|14|TRBV6-1
TGTGCCAGCAGTGATTTTGGGAGACCCACACCCCTCCACTTT
CASSDFGRPTPLHF
>TRBJ1-5|-|-|15|TRBV19
TGTGCCACCACAGACAGTGTGGGGAGGACTCAGCCCCAGCATTTT
CATTDSVGRTQPQHF
>TRBJ2-4|TRBD1|-|13|TRBV11-1
TGTGCCAGCAGCCCTGGGACAGGGGACATTCAGTACTTC
CASSPGTGDIQYF
>TRBJ2-6|-|-|16|TRBV9
TGTGCCAGCAGCCCACTCAACGGGGTTGGGGCCAACGTCCTGACTTTC
CASSPLNGVGANVLTF
>TRBJ1-2|TRBD1|-|13|TRBV28
TGTGCCAGTCACAGGGGGCCCCTCGGTGGCTACACCTTC
CASHRGPLGGYTF
>TRBJ2-1|-|-|14|TRBV15
TGTGCCACCAGCAGAGTTGGTCGGGGGGCTGAGCAGTTCTTC
CATSRVGRGAEQFF
>TRBJ1-5|TRBD1|-|16|TRBV7-9
TGTGCCAGCAGCCCCCGACAGGGGGTTAGCAATCAGCCCCAGCATTTT
CASSPRQGVSNQPQHF
>TRBJ1-2|TRBD1|-|16|TRBV3-1/TRBV3-2
TGTGCCAGCAGCCAAGCCGTAGGGACAGGCTCACTTGGCTACACCTTC
CASSQAVGTGSLGYTF
>TRBJ2-7|TRBD1|-|16|TRBV5-4
TGTGCCAGCAGCCCTATTACAGGGGGCCTATTCGGGGAGCAGTACTTC
CASSPITGGLFGEQYF
>TRBJ2-3|-|-|14|TRBV7-9
TGTGCCAGCGGCCCGGTGGGGCGCACAGATACGCAGTATTTT
CASGPVGRTDTQYF
>TRBJ2-7|-|once|16|TRBV4-1
TGCGCCAGCAGCCAAGGGTCCACCGGGATTTCCTACGAGCAGTACTTC
CASSQGSTGISYEQYF
>TRBJ2-3|TRBD1|-|15|TRBV6-5
TGTGCCAGCAGACCCACAGGGGGCCCAACAGATATGCAGTATTTT
CASRPTGGPTDMQYF
>TRBJ2-6|-|few|18|TRBV21-1
TGTGCCAGCAGCAAACCCGGGACAGAACTATCTGGGGCCAACGTCCTGACTTTC
CASSKPGTELSGANVLTF